The sequence of this T cell receptor beta chain was determined in a study of blood T cell repertoires in COVID-19. The table came from immunoSEQ multiplex PCR; TCRdb's copy has only in-frame clones and leaves some out. The sample has 130,000 or so clones, about 83% seen once. V lost 7 bases and J lost 9; bases outside the gene matches: 13. Germline V gene data show CDR1 as SGHVS and CDR2 as FNYEAQ. CDR3 length: 15 amino acids. This clone has a single count. The V call is TRBV7-6, the J call TRBJ2-1; 9 bases align to TRBD2. Sequencing was done on a sample of peripheral blood. The TCR was taken from an elderly man with active or convalescent COVID-19. This chain's CDR3 is CASTRGASGEGEQFF. DNA for the CDR3: TGTGCCAGCACCCGGGGGGCTAGCGGGGAGGGTGAGCAGTTCTTC.